The 21 T cell receptor beta chains listed next were all sequenced from one sample in a study of T cells in Graves' hyperthyroidism and ophthalmopathy. Amplification of TCR beta CDR3 regions used RNA as the template. The HTBI set primed first-round TCR CDR3 RT-PCR. In TCRdb, the multiplex PCR reads were re-called with MiXCR into one record per CDR3 protein. The sample has some 740,000 distinct CDR3 sequences; 14% are singletons. Sequencing was performed on blood. These receptors were collected from a woman aged 18-35 years with Graves' hyperthyroidism.

This clonotype was observed at least ten times. This rearrangement joins TRBV4-3 to TRBJ2-7; TRBD1 matches 10 bases. Unmatched junction bases numbered 2, after V lost 0 bases and J lost 0 bases. CDR3 length equals 16 residues. CDR1 is LGHNA and CDR2 is YSLEER in the germline V gene. The DNA of the CDR3 is TGCGCCAGCAGCCAAGATGGGACAGGGGACTCCTACGAGCAGTACTTC. Its protein product is CASSQDGTGDSYEQYF.

The chain joins TRBV19 to TRBJ1-1, with D uncertain. CDR1 and CDR2 (germline): LNHDA, SQIVND (reference sequence). V lost 4 bases to trimming and J lost 3 bases, with 9 bases between them. This CDR3 is built from 13 residues. CDR3 in amino acids: CASSTRFDTEAFF. DNA for the CDR3: TGTGCCAGTAGTACCCGCTTTGACACTGAAGCTTTCTTT. Full variable domain (remainder filled in from reference TRBV19 and TRBJ1-1): DGGITQSPKYLFRKEGQNVTLSCEQNLNHDAMYWYRQDPGQGLRLIYYSQIVNDFQKGDIAEGYSVSREKKESFPLTVTSAQKNPTAFYLCASSTRFDTEAFFGQGTRLTVV.

This clonotype has at least ten counts. The rearrangement links TRBV12-3 or TRBV12-4 to TRBJ1-6; 9 bases fit TRBD1. This CDR3 spans 14 amino acids. Unmatched junction bases numbered 7, after V lost 6 bases and J lost 10 bases. Written as DNA, the CDR3 is TGTGCCAGCAGGCCCGGGACAGGGCTGTCACCCCTCCACTTT. Translating gives CASRPGTGLSPLHF.

The V call is TRBV3-1, the J call TRBJ2-2; tentatively, D is TRBD2 (5 bases). There are 16 residues in the CDR3. CDR1 is LGHDT and CDR2 is YNNKEL in the germline V gene (reference sequence). The V and J ends lost 2 bases and 5 bases respectively, with 15 bases between them. The CDR3 DNA follows: TGTGCCAGCAGCCAACCATTAGCGACCAGGACCGGGGAGCTGTTTTTT. Protein product: CASSQPLATRTGELFF.

The chain has TRBV20-1 and TRBJ2-3, with 7 positions matching TRBD1. Germline V CDR1 and CDR2: DFQATT, SNEGSKA (reference sequence). Trimming cost V 6 bases and J 1 base; bases outside gene matches: 7. CDR3 length equals 14 residues. The CDR3 DNA is TGCAGTGCCCCCGGGGACAGACGCACAGATACGCAGTATTTT. It codes for CSAPGDRRTDTQYF.

This clonotype was counted a few times. The V and J genes are TRBV18 and TRBJ2-7; 7 bases agree with TRBD1. Per germline, CDR1 KGHSH and CDR2 LQKENI. This CDR3 has 16 residues. With 4 bases clipped from V and 2 bases from J, the junction kept 11 bases outside the gene matches. Written as DNA, the CDR3 is TGTGCCAGCTCACTTTGGGACAGCCGGATCCCCTACGAGCAGTACTTC. The encoded protein is CASSLWDSRIPYEQYF. The whole variable domain, filled in from reference TRBV18 and TRBJ2-7, reads NAGVMQNPRHLVRRRGQEARLRCSPMKGHSHVYWYRQLPEEGLKFMVYLQKENIIDESGMPKERFSAEFPKEGPSILRIQQVVRGDSAAYFCASSLWDSRIPYEQYFGPGTRLTVT.

The V gene is TRBV7-6, the J gene TRBJ2-2; 10 bases line up with TRBD1. The trim removed 3 bases at V and 6 bases at J, leaving 10 bases unmatched. CDR1 is SGHVS and CDR2 is FNYEAQ in the germline V gene. This CDR3 has 17 amino acids. In nucleotides, the CDR3 is TGTGCCAGCAGCTTGGACGTCGACAGGGGGCCACCCGGGGAGCTGTTTTTT. This translates into CASSLDVDRGPPGELFF. Supplemented by reference TRBV7-6 and TRBJ2-2, the full variable domain reads GAGVSQSPRYKVTKRGQDVALRCDPISGHVSLYWYRQALGQGPEFLTYFNYEAQQDKSGLPNDRFSAERPEGSISTLTIQRTEQRDSAMYRCASSLDVDRGPPGELFFGEGSRLTVL.

This clonotype was observed many times. The chain links TRBV12-3 or TRBV12-4 to TRBJ1-2; the D is unclear. The V and J ends lost 1 base and 9 bases respectively, with 6 bases between them. This CDR3 comprises 11 residues. The CDR3 DNA reads as TGTGCCAGCAGTTTAGAGACGAGCTACACCTTC. Protein product: CASSLETSYTF.

This clonotype was counted many times. The chain is built from TRBV7-9 and TRBJ2-1; D is uncertain. With 5 bases removed from V and 4 bases from J, the gap between germline ends came to 9 bases. The CDR3 contains 13 residues. The V gene's germline CDR1 is SEHNR and CDR2 FQNEAQ (reference sequence). CDR3 in amino acids: CASSGRNYNEQFF. In DNA form, the CDR3 reads TGTGCCAGCAGCGGCCGGAATTACAATGAGCAGTTCTTC.

In nucleotides, the CDR3 is TGCAGTGCCGGGACAGGAAAAACAGATACGCAGTATTTT. This translates into CSAGTGKTDTQYF. V is TRBV20-1 and J is TRBJ2-3, with 8 bases matching TRBD1. With V trimmed by 6 bases and J by 3 bases, 5 bases remained unmatched. Germline-derived CDR1 and CDR2 are DFQATT and SNEGSKA (reference sequence). The CDR3 is 13 residues long.

In this sample, this clonotype turned up many times. The V gene is TRBV2, the J gene TRBJ1-1; D uncertain. Germline assignment: CDR1 SNHLY and CDR2 FYNNEI. This CDR3 has 15 residues. V gave up 3 bases and J gave up 1 base, with 12 bases separating them. CDR3 sequence: CASSEAPSKNTEAFF. The CDR3 nucleotides read TGTGCCAGCAGTGAGGCCCCAAGTAAGAACACTGAAGCTTTCTTT.

This clonotype was found a few times. V usage is TRBV27 and J usage is TRBJ2-1, with 15 positions matching TRBD2. Germline CDR1 reads MNHEY; CDR2 reads SMNVEV (reference sequence). The V gene end was trimmed by 3 bases and the J gene end by 2 bases; junction bases not matched to a gene: 2. The CDR3 is 17 amino acids. In nucleotides, the CDR3 is TGTGCCAGCAGTTTGAGGACTAGCGGGAGGGCCTACAATGAGCAGTTCTTC. Encoded protein: CASSLRTSGRAYNEQFF.

The V gene is TRBV5-4, the J gene TRBJ2-1; TRBD2 agrees at 7 bases. The CDR3 has 15 residues. Germline V gene data show CDR1 as SGHNT and CDR2 as YYREEE (reference sequence). Germline trimming cut 4 bases from V and 8 bases from J; bases unmatched to any gene: 12. The CDR3 sequence: CASSPGLESSDEQFF. CDR3 sequence (DNA): TGTGCCAGCAGCCCAGGACTAGAGTCCTCCGATGAGCAGTTCTTC.

Regarding this clonotype: With a much larger clone just one base away, this may be a read error. The rearrangement joins TRBV5-1 to TRBJ2-1, with 9 nucleotides matching TRBD1. Germline V CDR1 and CDR2: SGHRS, YFSETQ. The V segment lost 0 bases and the J segment 6 bases; nucleotides outside the gene matches: 7. This CDR3 contains 16 residues. Here the CDR3 reads CASSLGGTGTRNEQFF. CDR3 DNA: TGCGCCAGCAGCTTGGGGGGGACAGGGACTCGCAATGAGCAGTTCTTC.

This clonotype was seen repeatedly, ten times or more. The chain is built from TRBV27 and TRBJ2-7; 12 bases fit TRBD2. CDR3 length: 16 amino acids. The junction had 1 base not matched to a gene; V was cut back by 0 bases and J by 1 base. Germline V gene data show CDR1 as MNHEY and CDR2 as SMNVEV (reference sequence). This chain's CDR3 is CASSLSGTSGSYEQYF. In DNA form, the CDR3 reads TGTGCCAGCAGTTTATCAGGGACTAGCGGGTCCTACGAGCAGTACTTC.

This clonotype was recorded many times. The chain employs TRBV4-2 and TRBJ1-1; D possibly corresponds to TRBD1 (5 bases). From germline, CDR1 is LGHNA and CDR2 YNFKEQ. Between the trimmed V and J ends, which lost 0 bases and 11 bases, there was a span of 13 bases. The CDR3 extends over 13 amino acids. CDR3 DNA sequence: TGTGCCAGCAGCCAAGATTTGGGGCATACGGCTTTCTTT. It encodes CASSQDLGHTAFF.

The chain has TRBV6-4 and TRBJ2-5; 12 nucleotides agree with TRBD2. Losses at the gene ends were 9 bases for V and 13 bases for J; bases not matched to a gene: 12. This CDR3 has 13 amino acids. Germline assignment: CDR1 MRHNA and CDR2 SNTAGT. CDR3 nucleotide sequence: TGTGCCAGTCAGCGACTAGCGGGAGTGGGGATGTACTTC. This translates into CASQRLAGVGMYF.

The chain combines TRBV4-2 with TRBJ2-1; 8 nucleotides align to TRBD2. V shed 3 bases, J shed 10 bases, and the junction held 11 bases outside the gene matches. CDR3 length: 15 amino acids. Per germline, CDR1 LGHNA and CDR2 YNFKEQ. The DNA for the CDR3 is TGTGCCAGCAGCCACCCGGGGAGCGGGAGTCAGGAGCAGTTCTTC. This codes for CASSHPGSGSQEQFF.

This clonotype showed up many times. CDR3 sequence reads: CASSDGTLVSDEQYF. CDR3 in DNA: TGTGCCAGCAGTGACGGGACACTGGTATCGGACGAGCAGTACTTC. The chain has TRBV6-1 and TRBJ2-7, with a tentative D call TRBD1 (6 bases). Germline V gene lookup returns CDR1 MNHNS and CDR2 SASEGT. CDR3 length equals 15 residues. Trimming took 3 bases from V and 5 from J, leaving 17 bases between them.

The gene calls are TRBV27 and TRBJ1-1, with D unresolved. This CDR3 is 12 amino acids long. Germline CDR1 and CDR2: MNHEY and SMNVEV (reference sequence). V gave up 6 bases and J gave up 6 bases, with 11 bases separating them. This CDR3 reads CASRGGWAEAFF. CDR3 nucleotide sequence: TGTGCCAGCAGGGGCGGCTGGGCTGAAGCTTTCTTT.

The rearrangement joins TRBV6-1 to TRBJ2-1, with 12 bases lining up with TRBD2. The CDR3 has 16 amino acids. The V segment lost 5 bases and the J segment 3 bases; nucleotides outside the gene matches: 5. CDR1 and CDR2 (germline): MNHNS, SASEGT. CDR3 region: CASSTWTSGIYNEQFF. CDR3 in DNA: TGTGCCAGCAGTACCTGGACTAGCGGGATCTACAATGAGCAGTTCTTC.